The 2 T cell receptor beta chains in this list originate from one sample, sequenced in a study of blood T cell repertoires in COVID-19. Assay used: immunoSEQ multiplex PCR; TCRdb lists only in-frame clones, some missing. The data show a few hundred thousand clones, with 80% to 85% seen just once and under 5.5% held by the top ten. The sequencing input was peripheral blood. Every receptor here comes from a man aged 60 to 75 with acute or convalescent COVID-19.

The chain uses TRBV6-2 or TRBV6-3 and TRBJ1-2; D gene unclear. Germline assignment: CDR1 MNHEY and CDR2 SVGEGT. CDR3 size: 15 residues. Trimming stripped 2 bases from V and 4 bases from J, with 14 bases between. CDR3 sequence reads: CASSYRLPAGYGYTF. As DNA, the CDR3 is TGTGCCAGCAGTTACCGGCTCCCGGCAGGCTATGGCTACACCTTC.

V is TRBV7-3 and J is TRBJ2-5; perhaps TRBD2 as D (6 bases). The V gene's germline CDR1 is SGHTA and CDR2 FQGTGA. This CDR3 contains 13 residues. V lost 8 bases and J 4 bases, leaving 14 bases between the germline ends. The CDR3 loop is CASSRGGGETQYF. CDR3 sequence (DNA): TGTGCCAGCTCCCGGGGAGGAGGAGAGACCCAGTACTTC.